This passage covers 22 T cell receptor beta chains from one sample sequenced in a study of tumor-infiltrating lymphocytes in primary liver carcinoma. Co-extraction of both nucleic acids (RNA and DNA) used about 20-34 mg of unsorted bulk tissue. Reverse transcription of approximately 500 ng total RNA with a constant-region primer produced TCR beta cDNA. Three nested multiplex PCR rounds, a slightly modified ARM-PCR, produced the libraries for TCR beta. TRBV1-TRBV30 forward and Cbeta reverse primers drove the first two approximately 11-cycle rounds. Via MiXCR, TCRdb re-called the multiplex PCR reads, giving one row per CDR3 protein. The sample includes approximately 37,000 distinct CDR3 sequences, around 75% seen only once; the top ten take 35% to 45%. The specimen was tumor-adjacent normal liver tissue. These receptors were collected from a man in his forties or fifties with primary liver carcinoma and hepatitis B virus infection.

About this clonotype: The junction shows a germline mismatch at one end, possibly a read error. This chain joins TRBV29-1 and TRBJ2-3, with a tentative D call TRBD1 (6 bases). This CDR3 is 13 amino acids long. Germline V gene lookup returns CDR1 SQVTM and CDR2 ANQGSEA. CDR3 residues: CSVEGQGVDTQYF. The CDR3, as DNA: TGCAGCGTCGAGGGACAAGGTGTGGATACACAGTATTTT.

CDR3 sequence: CASSWEGVDQPQHF. The CDR3 region has the DNA TGTGCCAGCAGCTGGGAAGGGGTAGATCAGCCCCAGCATTTT. This chain uses TRBV5-4 with TRBJ1-5; TRBD1 might be the D (5 bases). Germline V gives CDR1 SGHNT, CDR2 YYREEE (reference sequence). The CDR3 covers 14 residues. The V and J ends lost 3 bases and 5 bases respectively, with 12 bases between them. Full variable domain (missing parts from reference TRBV5-4 and TRBJ1-5): ETGVTQSPTHLIKTRGQQVTLRCSSQSGHNTVSWYQQALGQGPQFIFQYYREEENGRGNFPPRFSGLQFPNYSSELNVNALELDDSALYLCASSWEGVDQPQHFGDGTRLSIL.

This clonotype has only a few counts. At one end, the junction sequence differs from germline, possibly due to a read error. The chain couples TRBV12-3 or TRBV12-4 to TRBJ2-1, with TRBD1 identical over 7 bases. The CDR3 totals 15 residues. Here the CDR3 DNA reads TGTGCCAGCAGGGGGTCGGGACAGCCATACATTGAGCAGTCCTTC. Translation gives CASRGSGQPYIEQSF.

Turning to this clonotype: One end of the junction is discordant with germline, which a read error may explain. The CDR3 DNA is TGCAGCGCTGAAGGTCCGGGGCCCCAGCACTTT. Translating gives CSAEGPGPQHF. The chain recombines TRBV29-1 with TRBJ1-5; a weak D match, TRBD1 (5 bases). Germline V gene lookup returns CDR1 SQVTM and CDR2 ANQGSEA. The CDR3 is 11 amino acids.

The gene calls are TRBV6-2 or TRBV6-3 and TRBJ2-1; D not resolved. The CDR3 has 14 amino acids. Germline V gives CDR1 MNHEY, CDR2 SVGEGT. Deletions cut 5 bases from V and 4 bases from J, with 12 bases between. The CDR3 loop reads CASSNSSSYNEQFF. The CDR3 bases are TGTGCCAGCAGTAACAGCAGCTCTTACAATGAGCAGTTCTTC.

As to this clonotype: The germline gene is not matched at one end of the junction; a read error may be the cause. This chain links TRBV5-1 with TRBJ1-5, with 7 bases lining up with TRBD1. The CDR3 is made up of 14 amino acids. Germline V gene data show CDR1 as SGHRS and CDR2 as YFSETQ. CDR3 region: CAGSEGGGNQPQRF. For the CDR3, the DNA is TGCGCTGGCAGCGAGGGAGGGGGCAATCAGCCCCAGCGTTTT. The entire variable domain, with the rest obtained from reference TRBV5-1 and TRBJ1-5, is as follows: KAGVTQTPRYLIKTRGQQVTLSCSPISGHRSVSWYQQTPGQGLQFLFEYFSETQRNKGNFPGRFSGRQFSNSRSEMNVSTLELGDSALYLCAGSEGGGNQPQRFGDGTRLSIL.

In the case of this clonotype: Germline and junction disagree at one end, which may indicate a read error. The chain links TRBV29-1 to TRBJ1-5, with no clear D. Germline V CDR1 and CDR2: SQVTM, ANQGSEA. The CDR3 runs 13 residues. CDR3 sequence (DNA): TGCAGCGCCCAGTTCCAGCCGAATCAGCCCCGGCATTTT. Protein sequence: CSAQFQPNQPRHF.

The CDR3 region is CASTSGQGYNEQFF. CDR3 sequence (DNA): TGTGCCAGCACCTCAGGACAGGGTTACAATGAGCAGTTCTTC. V gene TRBV11-2 combines with J gene TRBJ2-1, with TRBD1 matching 8 bases. The germline gives CDR1 SGHAT, CDR2 FQNNGV. Trimming cost V 7 bases and J 4 bases; bases outside gene matches: 6. The CDR3 spans 14 residues. Filled out from reference TRBV11-2 and TRBJ2-1, the complete variable domain reads EAGVAQSPRYKIIEKRQSVAFWCNPISGHATLYWYQQILGQGPKLLIQFQNNGVVDDSQLPKDRFSAERLKGVDSTLKIQPAKLEDSAVYLCASTSGQGYNEQFFGPGTRLTVL.

For this clonotype: Relative to the germline gene, one junction end is altered; a read error may explain this. The rearrangement uses TRBV29-1 and TRBJ2-7; possible D gene TRBD1, 5 bases. The germline CDR1 and CDR2 sequences are SQVTM and ANQGSEA. The length of the CDR3 is 12 residues. The CDR3: CSVLDKAYEKYF. The CDR3 DNA is TGCAGCGTTCTGGACAAGGCCTACGAGAAGTACTTC.

This clonotype appeared a few times. Mismatch with germline at one junction end may stem from a read error. The CDR3 here is CSVANRGWDRRNEQFF. The CDR3 DNA follows: TGCAGCGTCGCTAATCGGGGGTGGGATAGGCGGAATGAGCAGTTCTTT. The rearrangement uses TRBV29-1 and TRBJ2-1; TRBD2 is a possible D gene (6 bases). The length of the CDR3 is 16 residues. Germline values: CDR1 SQVTM, CDR2 ANQGSEA.

The chain is built from TRBV14 and TRBJ1-2; 7 bases are shared with TRBD1. The CDR3 runs 14 residues. The germline gives CDR1 SGHDN, CDR2 FVKESK. J gave up 11 bases and V 4 bases, and 13 bases lay outside the gene matches. The CDR3 is CASSPRQGYYDYTF. CDR3 bases: TGTGCCAGCAGCCCGCGACAGGGCTACTATGATTACACCTTC.

As regards this clonotype: The final CDR3 position lacks the conserved phenylalanine or tryptophan, pointing to a likely read error. This chain connects TRBV6-1 to TRBJ2-1, with TRBD2 identical over 7 bases. The germline V gene encodes CDR1 MNHNS and CDR2 SASEGT. The junction had 12 bases not matched to a gene; V was cut back by 7 bases and J by 3 bases. This CDR3 is 16 amino acids long. The CDR3 DNA reads as TGTGCCAGCACCCCTTATCTTTGCGGGGGCTACAATGAGCAGTTCCTC. Translated: CASTPYLCGGYNEQFL.

As concerns this clonotype: The junction and the germline gene differ at one end; a read error may be behind it. V gene TRBV11-3 combines with J gene TRBJ2-7, with D perhaps matching TRBD2 (5 bases). Germline values: CDR1 SGHNT, CDR2 YENEEA. CDR3 size: 13 residues. The CDR3 DNA follows: TGTGCCAGCGGCTTCGGGGTTTTGAGCGAGCAATACTTC. Protein sequence: CASGFGVLSEQYF.

At least ten counts were recorded for this clonotype. This chain links TRBV5-6 with TRBJ1-1; TRBD1 might be the D (6 bases). In germline, CDR1 is SGHDT, CDR2 YYEEEE. This CDR3 has 14 amino acids. Deletions cut 2 bases from V and 2 bases from J, with 10 bases between. CDR3 sequence (DNA): TGTGCCAGCAGCTTTCAGGGGTTAAACACTGAAGCTTTCTTT. Translating gives CASSFQGLNTEAFF. The entire variable domain, with the rest obtained from reference TRBV5-6 and TRBJ1-1, is as follows: DAGVTQSPTHLIKTRGQQVTLRCSPKSGHDTVSWYQQALGQGPQFIFQYYEEEERQRGNFPDRFSGHQFPNYSSELNVNALLLGDSALYLCASSFQGLNTEAFFGQGTRLTVV.

Note on this clonotype: At one boundary the junction diverges from the germline segment, which might be a read error. The rearrangement links TRBV29-1 to TRBJ2-2; TRBD1 aligns across 9 bases. The CDR3 contains 13 residues. Germline CDR1 is SQVTM and CDR2 is ANQGSEA. CDR3 nucleotide sequence: TGCAGCGTTCCGGGACAGGGCTCCAGGGAACTGTTTTTT. As protein: CSVPGQGSRELFF.

Details on this clonotype: A much larger clonotype is one base distant, so this may be a read error. The rearrangement joins TRBV24-1 to TRBJ2-7; 11 bases line up with TRBD2. CDR1 and CDR2 (germline): KGHDR, SFDVKD. The CDR3 has 15 amino acids. With 4 bases clipped from V and 3 bases from J, the junction kept 4 bases outside the gene matches. Here the CDR3 DNA reads TGTGCCACCAGTGACTCAACTAGCGGGGGCTACGAGCAGTACTTC. Translation gives CATSDSTSGGYEQYF.

In its sample, this clonotype was seen once. The J gene is TRBJ2-1, the V gene TRBV28, with 7 bases that match TRBD1. Germline V gene lookup returns CDR1 MDHEN and CDR2 SYDVKM. With V trimmed by 8 bases and J by 9 bases, 13 bases remained unmatched. The CDR3 spans 14 residues. The CDR3 spells CASFGTVAFSEQFF. In nucleotides, the CDR3 is TGTGCCAGCTTCGGGACAGTCGCATTCAGTGAGCAGTTCTTC. Combining the CDR3 with reference TRBV28 and TRBJ2-1 gives the whole variable domain DVKVTQSSRYLVKRTGEKVFLECVQDMDHENMFWYRQDPGLGLRLIYFSYDVKMKEKGDIPEGYSVSREKKERFSLILESASTNQTSMYLCASFGTVAFSEQFFGPGTRLTVL.

At least ten counts were recorded for this clonotype. The rearrangement joins TRBV28 to TRBJ2-2; D is unresolved. Trimming removed 5 bases from V and 1 base from J, with 8 bases in between. The length of the CDR3 is 14 residues. Germline-derived CDR1 and CDR2 are MDHEN and SYDVKM. The CDR3 loop reads CASSPLRNTGELFF. For the CDR3, the DNA is TGTGCCAGCAGTCCTCTACGGAACACCGGGGAGCTGTTTTTT.

Details on this clonotype: This likely comes from a read error, as the CDR3 has no conserved phenylalanine or tryptophan at its end. The rearrangement links TRBV5-1 to TRBJ2-7, with TRBD1 as a possible D gene (6 bases). CDR3 length: 14 amino acids. Germline CDR1 reads SGHRS; CDR2 reads YFSETQ. V was cut by 3 bases and J by 6 bases, with 16 bases left in between. The CDR3 coding sequence is TGCGCCAGCAGCTCCTCCGGGACAAGGGGCGAGCAGTACCTC. This sequence encodes CASSSSGTRGEQYL.

A remark on this clonotype: Germline and junction disagree at one end, which may indicate a read error. The chain is built from TRBV6-2 or TRBV6-3 and TRBJ2-1; D remains ambiguous. This CDR3 is 16 amino acids long. The germline gives CDR1 MNHEY, CDR2 SVGEGT. The CDR3 region has the DNA TGTGCCAGCAGTTACTCGACCGACAAGGATGACAATGAGCAGTCATTC. Translation: CASSYSTDKDDNEQSF.

In the case of this clonotype: Mismatch with germline at one junction end may stem from a read error. The V call is TRBV5-5, the J call TRBJ2-5, with 8 bases identical to TRBD2. Germline CDR1 and CDR2: SGHKS and YYEKEE (reference sequence). The CDR3 is made up of 15 amino acids. CDR3 DNA sequence: TGTGCAAGCAGCTTGATACAAGCGGGGGAAGAGACCCAGTACTTC. This translates into CASSLIQAGEETQYF. The complete variable domain, with remaining parts taken from reference TRBV5-5 and TRBJ2-5, reads DAGVTQSPTHLIKTRGQQVTLRCSPISGHKSVSWYQQVLGQGPQFIFQYYEKEERGRGNFPDRFSARQFPNYSSELNVNALLLGDSALYLCASSLIQAGEETQYFGPGTRLLVL.

The V gene is TRBV24-1, the J gene TRBJ2-5; possible D gene TRBD1, 6 bases. V lost 10 bases and J lost 1, with 12 bases in between. The CDR3 length is 13 residues. The germline gives CDR1 KGHDR, CDR2 SFDVKD. The CDR3 protein is CATAMGAQETQYF. The CDR3 DNA reads as TGTGCCACTGCTATGGGGGCCCAAGAGACCCAGTACTTC.